This TCR beta chain appears in the sequencing data of a study of blood T cell repertoires in COVID-19. Study-wide background: The study drew acute and convalescent COVID-19 samples from the United States, Italy and Spain. PBMCs, B-cell-depleted T cells, or T cells provided the cDNA or gDNA that made up the material.

As processed by the authors: Reference gene primers were amplified, and this amplification served to estimate nucleated cell counts. Sequencing was performed with immunoSEQ multiplex PCR; in TCRdb, only in-frame clones are kept and a portion is missing. The D gene and trimming were derived from the DNA, and the V and J assignments and clone size from that table. The table includes about 150,000 clones, around 83% detected once. V gave up 6 bases and J gave up 2 bases; unmatched junction bases: 1. The length of the CDR3 is 15 residues. From germline, CDR1 is MRHNA and CDR2 SNTAGT. This receptor was obtained from a man between 45 and 60 years old with active or convalescent COVID-19. The chain couples TRBV6-4 to TRBJ2-1, with TRBD2 identical over 13 bases. The sequencing sample was made of peripheral blood. CDR3 amino acids: CASSGLAGAYNEQFF. CDR3 coding DNA: TGTGCCAGCAGCGGACTAGCGGGGGCCTACAATGAGCAGTTCTTC.